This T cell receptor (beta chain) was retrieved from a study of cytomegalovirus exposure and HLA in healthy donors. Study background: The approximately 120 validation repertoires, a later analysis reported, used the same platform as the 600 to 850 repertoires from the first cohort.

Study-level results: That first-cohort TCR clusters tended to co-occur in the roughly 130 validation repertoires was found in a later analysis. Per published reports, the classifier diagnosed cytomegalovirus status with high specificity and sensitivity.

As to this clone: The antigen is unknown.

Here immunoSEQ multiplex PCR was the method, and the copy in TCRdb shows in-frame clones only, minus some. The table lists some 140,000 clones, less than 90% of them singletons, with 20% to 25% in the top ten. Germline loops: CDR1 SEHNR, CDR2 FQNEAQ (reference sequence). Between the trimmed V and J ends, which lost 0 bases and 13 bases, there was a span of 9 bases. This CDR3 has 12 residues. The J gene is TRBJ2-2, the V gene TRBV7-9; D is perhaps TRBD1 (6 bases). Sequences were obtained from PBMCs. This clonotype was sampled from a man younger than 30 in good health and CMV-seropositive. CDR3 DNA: TGTGCCAGCAGCTTAGCAGGGGGAAGGCTGTTTTTT. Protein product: CASSLAGGRLFF.